Following are 31 T cell receptor beta chains from one sample sequenced in a study of T cells in Graves' hyperthyroidism and ophthalmopathy. TCR beta CDR3 sequences were amplified from RNA transcripts. The study used the HTBI primer set for a first-round RT-PCR of the TCR CDR3. One entry per CDR3 protein results from TCRdb running MiXCR on the multiplex PCR reads. The data hold about 400,000 distinct CDR3 sequences, with 15% to 18% observed a single time. Sequencing input: blood. These receptors were collected from a woman under 30 with Graves' hyperthyroidism that later progressed to Graves' ophthalmopathy.

This sequence joins TRBV10-3 and TRBJ2-3; 7 bases map to TRBD2. The CDR3 length is 15 residues. The germline CDR1 and CDR2 sequences are ENHRY and SYGVKD. J lost 4 bases, V lost 4 bases, and 8 bases had no gene match. CDR3 nucleotide sequence: TGTGCCATCAGTGGGAGCGGGGCCCGCCCAGATACGCAGTATTTT. Residues: CAISGSGARPDTQYF.

This clonotype was seen many times. The chain uses TRBV5-1 and TRBJ1-3; D is unclear. Germline V gives CDR1 SGHRS, CDR2 YFSETQ. The CDR3 totals 15 residues. V was pared by 4 bases and J by 0 bases, with 11 bases between. DNA for the CDR3: TGCGCCAGCAGCACCTCTACCGGCTCTGGAAACACCATATATTTT. It is translated as CASSTSTGSGNTIYF.

This clonotype was counted at least ten times. The chain is built from TRBV30 and TRBJ1-1; D may be TRBD1 (5 bases). Germline CDR1 GTSNPN, CDR2 SVGIG (reference sequence). Trimming removed 4 bases from V and 2 bases from J, with 8 bases in between. CDR3 length equals 12 residues. The CDR3 DNA is TGTGCCTGGAATGGGGCCAACACTGAAGCTTTCTTT. This sequence encodes CAWNGANTEAFF.

The chain has TRBV13 and TRBJ2-1; TRBD2 is a possible D gene (6 bases). From germline, CDR1 is PRHDT and CDR2 FYEKMQ (reference sequence). CDR3 length: 16 amino acids. V lost 5 bases, J lost 0 bases, and 14 bases lay in between. The CDR3 bases are TGTGCCAGCAGCCTTACTAGCAGGAGCTCCTACAATGAGCAGTTCTTC. This gives the protein CASSLTSRSSYNEQFF.

The chain is built from TRBV7-9 and TRBJ1-2; 9 bases agree with TRBD1. This CDR3 contains 15 residues. Germline-derived CDR1 and CDR2 are SEHNR and FQNEAQ (reference sequence). The V gene end was trimmed by 7 bases and the J gene end by 8 bases; junction bases not matched to a gene: 14. For the CDR3, the DNA is TGTGCCAGCACCAACCCAGGGACAGGGCCGGGCGGCTACACCTTC. This codes for CASTNPGTGPGGYTF. Complete variable domain (other parts from reference TRBV7-9 and TRBJ1-2): DTGVSQNPRHKITKRGQNVTFRCDPISEHNRLYWYRQTLGQGPEFLTYFQNEAQLEKSRLLSDRFSAERPKGSFSTLEIQRTEQGDSAMYLCASTNPGTGPGGYTFGSGTRLTVV.

This clonotype showed up just a few times. The chain couples TRBV11-2 to TRBJ2-7; D is unresolved. Germline CDR1 is SGHAT and CDR2 is FQNNGV. The V end was cut by 6 bases, the J end by 2 bases, with 5 bases between. There are 11 residues in the CDR3. CDR3 nucleotide sequence: TGTGCCAGCAGTCACGCCTACGAGCAGTACTTC. This codes for CASSHAYEQYF.

The gene calls are TRBV11-2 and TRBJ2-2; D may be TRBD2 (6 bases). V shed 5 bases and J shed 1 base, with 14 bases lying between them. There are 16 residues in the CDR3. CDR1 SGHAT and CDR2 FQNNGV come from the germline V gene. The CDR3 sequence: CASSGSGRLNTGELFF. The CDR3 DNA reads TGTGCCAGCAGCGGTAGCGGTAGACTGAACACCGGGGAGCTGTTTTTT.

The count of this clonotype is one. This CDR3 fails to terminate in the conserved phenylalanine or tryptophan, so it likely reflects a read error. This chain joins TRBV27 and TRBJ1-1; TRBD1 is a possible D gene (5 bases). The V end lost 6 bases, the J end lost 1 base, and 9 bases lay between the germline ends. The CDR3 is 13 residues long. CDR1 is MNHEY, CDR2 SMNVEV, per germline (reference sequence). This CDR3 reads CASSPGRNTEAFL. The CDR3 DNA is TGTGCCAGCAGCCCGGGACGGAACACTGAAGCTTTCCTT.

The chain uses TRBV11-2 and TRBJ2-7; D might be TRBD2 (5 bases). Germline CDR1 and CDR2: SGHAT and FQNNGV. V was clipped by 5 bases and J by 2 bases, with 13 bases between them. The CDR3 covers 14 residues. The CDR3 DNA sequence: TGTGCCAGCAGCCGAGCGGCGGTACCCTACGAGCAGTACTTC. The encoded protein is CASSRAAVPYEQYF.

This clonotype was recorded many times. This chain links TRBV3-1 with TRBJ2-2; no definite D call. CDR3 length equals 15 residues. Germline V gene data show CDR1 as LGHDT and CDR2 as YNNKEL (reference sequence). With 0 bases removed from V and 3 bases from J, the gap between germline ends came to 8 bases. This CDR3 is CASSQEVVDTGELFF. CDR3 DNA sequence: TGTGCCAGCAGCCAAGAGGTAGTTGACACCGGGGAGCTGTTTTTT.

This clonotype occurred a few times. CDR3 nucleotides: TGCGCCAGCAGCCAACCCACCAGGGGGCGAGACTATGGCTACACCTTC. Residues: CASSQPTRGRDYGYTF. The rearrangement joins TRBV4-1 to TRBJ1-2; 8 bases map to TRBD1. The V segment lost 2 bases and the J segment 3 bases; nucleotides outside the gene matches: 8. The CDR3 is 16 amino acids. Germline values: CDR1 MGHRA, CDR2 YSYEKL.

This clonotype was detected ten times or more. This chain connects TRBV24-1 to TRBJ2-3, with D perhaps being TRBD1 or TRBD2 (5 bases each). The CDR3 extends over 16 amino acids. V was pared by 3 bases and J by 2 bases, with 14 bases between. Germline loops: CDR1 KGHDR, CDR2 SFDVKD. The CDR3 bases are TGTGCCACCAGTGATCGCCGGGACGGCCTCACAGATACGCAGTATTTT. Its translation is CATSDRRDGLTDTQYF.

In this sample, this clonotype turned up a few times. The gene calls are TRBV10-3 and TRBJ2-7; perhaps TRBD1 as D (6 bases). The CDR3 has 13 amino acids. Germline V gene data show CDR1 as ENHRY and CDR2 as SYGVKD. V was clipped by 10 bases and J by 7 bases, with 20 bases between them. The CDR3 DNA sequence: TGTGCCAGCAAACAGGGTTTCCTTGGAGAGCAGTACTTC. Encoded protein: CASKQGFLGEQYF.

The rearrangement uses TRBV4-3 and TRBJ2-6; TRBD1 is a possible D gene (5 bases). Trimming stripped 1 base from V and 1 base from J, with 11 bases between. Germline V gives CDR1 LGHNA, CDR2 YSLEER. This CDR3 has 17 amino acids. DNA for the CDR3: TGCGCCAGCAGCCAAGGCAGGGCCTCTTCTGGGGCCAACGTCCTGACTTTC. This codes for CASSQGRASSGANVLTF.

Points on this clonotype: This may stem from a read error, because a much larger clone lies one nucleotide away. The chain combines TRBV30 with TRBJ1-2; TRBD1 might be the D (5 bases). This CDR3 is 15 amino acids long. V lost 1 base to trimming and J lost 2 bases, with 14 bases between them. CDR1 and CDR2 (germline): GTSNPN, SVGIG (reference sequence). The CDR3 DNA follows: TGTGCCTGGAGTGCCGTTCATGGGGCAAACTATGGCTACACCTTC. This codes for CAWSAVHGANYGYTF.

This chain connects TRBV30 to TRBJ2-6; D gene unclear. CDR1 is GTSNPN, CDR2 SVGIG, per germline (reference sequence). V lost 4 bases and J lost 2, with 6 bases in between. This CDR3 spans 13 amino acids. The CDR3 protein is CAWKHPGANVLTF. The CDR3 coding sequence is TGTGCCTGGAAACACCCTGGGGCCAACGTCCTGACTTTC.

For this clonotype: A read error may explain this, as a much larger clone is one base away. V is TRBV7-9 and J is TRBJ2-5; TRBD1 matches at 11 bases. This CDR3 is built from 16 residues. Germline CDR1 reads SEHNR; CDR2 reads FQNEAQ (reference sequence). The CDR3 spells CAGSAGTGGDQETQYF. As DNA, the CDR3 is TGTGCCGGCAGCGCCGGGACAGGGGGAGACCAAGAGACCCAGTACTTC.

Ten or more counts support this clonotype. The chain combines TRBV2 with TRBJ2-1; D is unclear. Germline values: CDR1 SNHLY, CDR2 FYNNEI. The V end lost 5 bases, the J end lost 9 bases, and 8 bases lay between the germline ends. This CDR3 is built from 11 residues. The CDR3 DNA reads as TGTGCCAGCAGTCCTGGTGGTGAGCAGTTCTTC. This gives the protein CASSPGGEQFF.

The table lists this clonotype with many counts. The V and J genes are TRBV29-1 and TRBJ1-1; TRBD1 aligns across 8 bases. This CDR3 is built from 14 residues. Germline V gene data show CDR1 as SQVTM and CDR2 as ANQGSEA. J was trimmed by 4 bases and V by 2 bases; bases with no gene match: 6. The CDR3 DNA reads as TGCAGCGTTGAATTTGGCAGGGGGCCCACTGAAGCTTTCTTT. This encodes CSVEFGRGPTEAFF.

This clonotype has at least ten counts. The chain couples TRBV2 to TRBJ2-1; 10 nucleotides align to TRBD2. V lost 8 bases and J lost 0; bases outside the gene matches: 4. Germline loops: CDR1 SNHLY, CDR2 FYNNEI. This CDR3 spans 15 amino acids. CDR3 region: CASCLAGASYNEQFF. The CDR3 DNA sequence: TGTGCCAGCTGCCTAGCGGGGGCCTCCTACAATGAGCAGTTCTTC.

The genes are TRBV20-1 and TRBJ2-1; 10 positions match TRBD2. V shed 1 base, J shed 2 bases, and the junction held 8 bases outside the gene matches. CDR1 and CDR2 from the germline V gene are DFQATT and SNEGSKA (reference sequence). CDR3 length: 17 amino acids. The CDR3 loop is CSARVKREGPTYNEQFF. DNA for the CDR3: TGCAGTGCTAGAGTCAAGCGGGAGGGCCCGACCTACAATGAGCAGTTCTTC.

This clonotype was seen at least ten times. This rearrangement joins TRBV7-9 to TRBJ2-5, with D possibly being TRBD1 (6 bases). The V gene's germline CDR1 is SEHNR and CDR2 FQNEAQ (reference sequence). This CDR3 has 14 residues. Trimming stripped 5 bases from V and 1 base from J, with 11 bases between. Written as DNA, the CDR3 is TGTGCCAGCAGCACCTGGACAGCCCAAGAGACCCAGTACTTC. Its translation: CASSTWTAQETQYF.

Written as DNA, the CDR3 is TGTGCCAGCAGTTTTAAGCTCTCTGGGGCCAACGTCCTGACTTTC. Protein product: CASSFKLSGANVLTF. The rearrangement uses TRBV28 and TRBJ2-6; no reliable D call. V lost 3 bases and J 0 bases, leaving 6 bases between the germline ends. CDR3 length: 15 residues. In germline, CDR1 is MDHEN, CDR2 SYDVKM.

This clonotype was seen ten or more times. This chain uses TRBV28 with TRBJ2-5, with 11 bases matching TRBD2. V dropped 3 bases and J dropped 6; count of bases not matched to a gene: 15. The CDR3 has 18 amino acids. Germline V gene data show CDR1 as MDHEN and CDR2 as SYDVKM. The CDR3 reads CASSLVPPGLAVGKTQYF. The CDR3 DNA sequence: TGTGCCAGCAGTTTGGTTCCCCCGGGACTAGCGGTAGGGAAGACCCAGTACTTC.

Many counts were recorded for this clonotype. The V gene is TRBV7-9, the J gene TRBJ2-1; 7 nucleotides line up with TRBD2. The germline CDR1 and CDR2 sequences are SEHNR and FQNEAQ (reference sequence). This CDR3 spans 14 amino acids. V shed 5 bases and J 6 bases; nucleotides not matched to a gene: 7. DNA for the CDR3: TGTGCCAGCAGCCCAGCGGGAAGGGGCAATGAGCAGTTCTTC. Translation gives CASSPAGRGNEQFF.

This clonotype was recorded a few times. The chain recombines TRBV20-1 with TRBJ2-4, with 7 bases matching TRBD1. This CDR3 has 13 amino acids. CDR1 and CDR2 from the germline V gene are DFQATT and SNEGSKA (reference sequence). J lost 4 bases, V lost 4 bases, and 4 bases had no gene match. The CDR3 region has the DNA TGCAGTGCTACTTCGGGACAGAAAAACATTCAGTACTTC. As protein: CSATSGQKNIQYF.

This clonotype was found many times. The chain has TRBV7-8 and TRBJ1-4, with 8 bases fitting TRBD1. CDR1 is SGHVS and CDR2 is FQNEAQ in the germline V gene. V shed 5 bases and J 8 bases; nucleotides not matched to a gene: 4. This CDR3 region has 13 residues. This CDR3 is CASSRQGWEKLFF. In DNA, the CDR3 is TGTGCCAGCAGCCGACAGGGGTGGGAAAAACTGTTTTTT.

This clonotype was seen repeatedly, ten times or more. The rearrangement uses TRBV28 and TRBJ2-5; 10 positions agree with TRBD2. Looked up from germline, CDR1 is MDHEN and CDR2 is SYDVKM. After removal of 5 bases from V and 4 bases from J, the junction contained 16 bases not matched to a gene. The CDR3 sequence is 18 residues long. The CDR3: CASSTWTSGMGTRETQYF. CDR3 in DNA: TGTGCCAGCAGTACTTGGACTAGCGGTATGGGGACGAGAGAGACCCAGTACTTC.

J is TRBJ2-2 and V is TRBV7-9; D gene ambiguous. The length of the CDR3 is 14 residues. V gave up 1 base and J gave up 4 bases, with 7 bases separating them. CDR1 and CDR2 (germline): SEHNR, FQNEAQ (reference sequence). The CDR3 sequence: CASSLGRLTGELFF. Here the CDR3 DNA reads TGTGCCAGCAGCTTAGGTCGACTCACCGGGGAGCTGTTTTTT.

The CDR3 region has the DNA TGTGCCAGCAGTCCCGGACTACATCTTTACTTC. Amino acids: CASSPGLHLYF. J is TRBJ2-5 and V is TRBV27, with D possibly being TRBD2 (6 bases). Trimming removed 5 bases at V and 14 bases at J, with 15 bases between. CDR1 is MNHEY and CDR2 is SMNVEV in the germline V gene (reference sequence). The CDR3 is 11 amino acids.

This clonotype was seen ten or more times. The gene calls are TRBV6-6 and TRBJ2-7, with D possibly TRBD1 on 6 matching bases. This CDR3 contains 14 residues. Trimming pared 0 bases from V and 6 bases from J, leaving 12 bases between. The V gene's germline CDR1 is MNHNY and CDR2 SVGAGI (reference sequence). The CDR3: CASSYSYRAGEQYF. The DNA of the CDR3 is TGTGCCAGCAGTTACTCTTACAGGGCTGGCGAGCAGTACTTC.